A selection of T cell receptor beta chains follows, all from one sample in a study of blood T cell repertoires in COVID-19. Profiled with immunoSEQ multiplex PCR; TCRdb holds only in-frame clones, not every one. This sample has about 90,000 clones, with 86% found just once. The sequenced material came from peripheral blood. These receptors were taken from an elderly man with active or convalescent COVID-19. Both conserved end residues are part of each CDR3. The D gene is left open where the match is weak. Expanded clones are given a class, and other clones once, few, many or no size at all.

j_call v_call clone_size d_call cdr3_aa cdr3_nt
TRBJ2-6 TRBV5-1 . . CASSFGGATSSGANVLTF TGCGCCAGCAGCTTTGGGGGGGCGACCTCTTCTGGGGCCAACGTCCTGACTTTC
TRBJ1-2 TRBV18 . . CASSPGTDDYGYTF TGTGCCAGCTCACCCGGGACTGACGACTATGGCTACACCTTC
TRBJ1-3 TRBV3-1/TRBV3-2 . . CASSKKGQRISGNTIYF TGTGCCAGCAGCAAGAAAGGACAGAGAATCTCTGGAAACACCATATATTTT
TRBJ2-1 TRBV5-5 . TRBD2 CASSLSGSGYNEQFF TGTGCCAGCAGCTTGAGCGGGAGTGGTTACAATGAGCAGTTCTTC
TRBJ2-1 TRBV2 few TRBD1 CASSEQGAPYNEQFF TGTGCCAGCAGTGAGCAGGGGGCCCCCTACAATGAGCAGTTCTTC
TRBJ1-6 TRBV6-5 . . CASTISKSDSPLHF TGTGCCAGCACAATATCGAAGAGTGATTCACCCCTCCACTTT
TRBJ1-6 TRBV19 . TRBD1 CASRSTGTGNSPLHF TGTGCCAGTAGATCAACCGGGACAGGAAATTCACCCCTCCACTTT
TRBJ1-1 TRBV5-1 . TRBD1 CASSGNRGQNTEAFF TGCGCCAGCAGCGGAAACAGGGGCCAGAACACTGAAGCTTTCTTT
TRBJ2-7 TRBV5-6 . . CASSWGRPGGQQYF TGTGCCAGCAGCTGGGGGCGCCCGGGTGGGCAGCAGTACTTC
TRBJ2-5 TRBV5-1 . TRBD1 CASSPGQGTETQYF TGCGCCAGCAGCCCGGGACAGGGAACGGAGACCCAGTACTTC
TRBJ2-1 TRBV10-3 . TRBD2 CAIRENQPGLAGGDHPLNEQFF TGTGCCATCAGGGAAAACCAACCGGGACTAGCGGGGGGAGACCATCCCCTCAATGAGCAGTTCTTC
TRBJ1-2 TRBV6-5 once . CASSYSGGVGYGYTF TGTGCCAGCAGTTATTCCGGGGGAGTCGGCTATGGCTACACCTTC
TRBJ2-7 TRBV5-1 . TRBD2 CASSPRTSGSFGSYEQYF TGCGCCAGCAGCCCCAGGACTAGCGGGAGCTTTGGTTCCTACGAGCAGTACTTC
TRBJ1-4 TRBV4-1 . . CASSQGGTKGNEKLFF TGCGCCAGCAGCCAAGGGGGGACAAAGGGTAATGAAAAACTGTTTTTT
TRBJ2-7 TRBV9 . . CASSVGGGEQYF TGTGCCAGCAGCGTAGGAGGGGGCGAGCAGTACTTC
TRBJ2-7 TRBV7-3 once TRBD1 CASSSDRDNEQYF TGTGCCAGCAGCTCCGACAGGGACAACGAGCAGTACTTC
TRBJ2-6 TRBV7-9 . TRBD2 CASSTGLAGGTRSGANVLTF TGTGCCAGCAGCACAGGACTAGCGGGAGGGACCCGCTCTGGGGCCAACGTCCTGACTTTC
TRBJ2-1 TRBV7-2 . . CASSPRTVNEQFF TGTGCCAGCAGCCCAAGGACAGTCAATGAGCAGTTCTTC
TRBJ1-2 TRBV4-3 once . CASSQGRGDYGYTF TGCGCCAGCAGCCAAGGCAGGGGTGACTATGGCTACACCTTC
TRBJ2-1 TRBV4-1 . TRBD2 CASSQDRLAGPTYNEQFF TGCGCCAGCAGCCAAGATCGATTAGCGGGGCCGACCTACAATGAGCAGTTCTTC